This note documents a single TCR beta chain sequence. Its antigen is unidentified. The sample is drawn from a study of shared clonotypes between healthy human individuals. Broader study findings: Sampling included only blood; tissue repertoires likely differ. Larger richness was generally estimated for naive than memory subsets. The represented genetic and exposure-history diversity was limited by the small number of donors. How much donors shared clonotypes was expected to be affected by sequencing depth.

TCRdb's copy holds only in-frame clones and misses some; the assay was immunoSEQ multiplex PCR. The sample includes about 1.1 million clones, approximately 80% of them seen just once. V was pared by 1 base and J by 5 bases, with 17 bases between. The CDR3 has 16 residues. The germline V gene has CDR1 SGHTA and CDR2 FQGNSA. The V call is TRBV7-2, the J call TRBJ1-1, with D tentatively TRBD1 (5 bases). Sequenced input: memory CD4+ T cells from PBMCs. Described subset: CD45RA-negative fraction. This TCR was recovered from a man aged 18 to 29 in good health. Some clones in this sample may be carry-over from other donors' samples. The CDR3 reads CASSLVAGRASTEAFF. The DNA of the CDR3 is TGTGCCAGCAGCTTAGTGGCAGGGAGGGCTAGTACTGAAGCTTTCTTT.